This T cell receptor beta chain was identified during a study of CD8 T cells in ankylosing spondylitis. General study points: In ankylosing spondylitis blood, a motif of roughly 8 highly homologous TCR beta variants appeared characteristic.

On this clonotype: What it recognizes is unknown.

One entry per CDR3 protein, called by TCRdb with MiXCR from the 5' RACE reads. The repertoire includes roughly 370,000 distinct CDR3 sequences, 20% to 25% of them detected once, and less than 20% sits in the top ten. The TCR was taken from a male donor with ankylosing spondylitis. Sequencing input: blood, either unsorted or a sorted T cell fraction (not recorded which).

In DNA form, the CDR3 reads TGTGCCAGCAGCGTAGGTGCCGACGGACAGCCCCAGCATTTT. Protein: CASSVGADGQPQHF. The J gene is TRBJ1-5, the V gene TRBV9; no clear D. Deletions cut 0 bases from V and 7 bases from J, with 11 bases between. The CDR3 consists of 14 residues. Germline-derived CDR1 and CDR2 are SGDLS and YYNGEE.